This T cell receptor (beta chain) was sequenced during a study of shared clonotypes between healthy human individuals. Findings and caveats of the study: Clonotypes not shared had lower generation probabilities than those common to all four donors. It was observed that 5% to 6% of naive CD4 clonotypes were shared across several donors.

This table comes from immunoSEQ multiplex PCR, and its TCRdb copy is limited to in-frame clones, with some not included. The table lists over 1.5 million clones, 95% to 99% of them singletons. The study separated CD4+ cells into CD45RA+ naive and CD45RA-negative memory subsets. About this clone itself: Its antigen is currently unknown.

CDR1 is ENHRY, CDR2 SYGVKD, per germline. This CDR3 region has 15 residues. With V trimmed by 2 bases and J by 4 bases, 4 bases remained unmatched. The sample taken for sequencing was naive CD4+ T cells sorted from blood. As to subset: CD45RA+ positively selected. The rearrangement uses TRBV10-3 and TRBJ1-5; 8 bases fit TRBD1. The source of this sequence is a man in his thirties or forties in good health. CDR3 nucleotides: TGTGCCATCAGTGAGGGACAGGGAGGGAATCAGCCCCAGCATTTT. Residues: CAISEGQGGNQPQHF.